The 7 T cell receptor beta chains presented below share a single source sample, sequenced in a study of blood T cell repertoires in COVID-19. Profiling relied on immunoSEQ multiplex PCR, and the TCRdb table lists in-frame clones only, not all of them. The sample comprises around 200,000 clones, 78% of which are singletons, and 2.8% rests with the top ten. Sequencing used peripheral blood. The receptor source for this set is a woman older than 75 with active or convalescent COVID-19.

The chain's CDR3 is CASSLTDIKGGGYTF. DNA of the CDR3: TGCGCCAGCAGCCTAACGGACATCAAAGGGGGTGGCTACACCTTC. The chain recombines TRBV4-1 with TRBJ1-2; TRBD1 might be the D (6 bases). The CDR3 is 15 residues long. V gave up 4 bases and J gave up 7 bases, with 19 bases separating them. Germline V gene data show CDR1 as MGHRA and CDR2 as YSYEKL.

V is TRBV7-7 and J is TRBJ2-5; TRBD2 aligns across 9 bases. Trimming at V came to 5 bases and at J to 1 base, leaving 5 bases not matched to a gene. Looked up from germline, CDR1 is SSHAT and CDR2 is FNYEAQ (reference sequence). The CDR3 is 15 residues long. CDR3 in DNA: TGTGCCAGCAGCGCTAGCGGGGCCACCCAAGAGACCCAGTACTTC. Amino acid sequence: CASSASGATQETQYF.

The chain links TRBV15 to TRBJ1-2, with D perhaps matching TRBD1 (6 bases). V gave up 1 base and J gave up 5 bases, with 14 bases separating them. The CDR3 has 15 amino acids. CDR1 is LNHNV and CDR2 is YYDKDF in the germline V gene (reference sequence). The CDR3 sequence is CATSRGQVKHYGYTF. The CDR3 DNA follows: TGTGCCACCAGCAGAGGACAGGTCAAACATTATGGCTACACCTTC.

The rearrangement links TRBV5-1 to TRBJ1-1, with a weak D call TRBD1 (6 bases). This CDR3 comprises 17 residues. Trimming pared 1 base from V and 0 bases from J, leaving 16 bases between. The V gene's germline CDR1 is SGHRS and CDR2 YFSETQ. DNA of the CDR3: TGCGCCAGCAGCTTGAATCCAGGGGCTGGGATGAACACTGAAGCTTTCTTT. Translation: CASSLNPGAGMNTEAFF.

This clone appeared a single time. The V and J genes are TRBV28 and TRBJ2-1, with D unclear. The V end lost 3 bases, the J end lost 8 bases, and 5 bases lay between the germline ends. Germline V CDR1 and CDR2: MDHEN, SYDVKM. The CDR3 is 11 amino acids. The CDR3: CASSLAYEQFF. For the CDR3, the DNA is TGTGCCAGCAGTTTGGCCTATGAGCAGTTCTTC.

The chain uses TRBV28 and TRBJ1-2; no definite D call. Germline V gene sequence: CDR1 MDHEN, CDR2 SYDVKM. The CDR3 is 13 residues long. V dropped 2 bases and J dropped 4 bases, with 8 bases sitting between them. The DNA for the CDR3 is TGTGCCAGCAGTTTAGGAGTGCCCTATGGCTACACCTTC. Protein: CASSLGVPYGYTF.

This clone showed up just a few times. The J gene is TRBJ2-2, the V gene TRBV3-1 (or the pseudogene TRBV3-2); 8 nucleotides align to TRBD2. This CDR3 is built from 20 residues. With V trimmed by 0 bases and J by 4 bases, 16 bases remained unmatched. Per germline, CDR1 LGHDT and CDR2 YNNKEL (reference sequence). CDR3 DNA sequence: TGTGCCAGCAGCCAAGACCGAGCCGAGGGAGCGGGGGCGGGCACCGGGGAGCTGTTTTTT. Encoded protein: CASSQDRAEGAGAGTGELFF.